This T cell receptor (beta chain) was recovered during a study of control samples from healthy donors and cancer patients. The germline CDR1 and CDR2 sequences are SNHLY and FYNNEI. V gave up 3 bases and J gave up 4 bases, with 9 bases separating them. The CDR3 has 13 residues. Produced via immunoSEQ multiplex PCR; TCRdb's table is partial and in-frame only. Among about 180,000 clones listed, almost 90% were seen once. The receptor was derived from a woman aged 50 to 60 in good health. This sequence joins TRBV2 and TRBJ1-2; D is ambiguous. The sequencing sample was made of blood. CDR3 bases: TGTGCCAGCAGTGACCCGGGGATCTATGGCTACACCTTC. Translated: CASSDPGIYGYTF.